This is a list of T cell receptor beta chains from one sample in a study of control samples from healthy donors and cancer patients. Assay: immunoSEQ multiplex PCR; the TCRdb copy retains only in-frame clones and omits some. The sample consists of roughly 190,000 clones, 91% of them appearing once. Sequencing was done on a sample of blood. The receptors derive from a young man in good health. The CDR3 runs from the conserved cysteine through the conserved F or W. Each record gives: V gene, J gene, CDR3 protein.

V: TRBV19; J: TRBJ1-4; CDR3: CASSIRGAVATNEKLFF
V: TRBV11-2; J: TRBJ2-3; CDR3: CASSPSTGRNTDTQYF
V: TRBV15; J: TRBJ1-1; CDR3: CATTNPGLTEAFF
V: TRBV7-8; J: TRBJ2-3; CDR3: CASSLAGGGASDTQYF
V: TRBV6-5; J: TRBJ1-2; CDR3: CASSPGGPYSSGYTF
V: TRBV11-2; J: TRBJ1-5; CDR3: CASSLGQGNQPQHF
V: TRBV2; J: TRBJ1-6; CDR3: CASTEGVGRKDNSPLHF
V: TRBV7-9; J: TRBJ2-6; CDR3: CASSLTGSVDVLTF
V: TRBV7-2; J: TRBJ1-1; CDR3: CASSLVPQGRRNTEAFF
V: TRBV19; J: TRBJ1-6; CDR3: CATRGQGNSPLHF
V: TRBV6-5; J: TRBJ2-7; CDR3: CASSYDRVRYYEQYF
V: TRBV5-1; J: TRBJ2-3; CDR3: CASVRGSTITDTQYF
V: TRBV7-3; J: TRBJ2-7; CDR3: CASSWSRDSYEQYF
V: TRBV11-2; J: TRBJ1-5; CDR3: CASSPGTGTHQPQHF
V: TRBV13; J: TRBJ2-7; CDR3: CASSILPSGLAGTFYSYEQYF
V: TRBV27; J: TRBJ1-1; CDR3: CASSLSNGNTEAFF
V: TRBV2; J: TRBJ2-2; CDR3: CATEQGANTGELFF
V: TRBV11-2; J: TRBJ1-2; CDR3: CASSSPPYRELNYGYTF
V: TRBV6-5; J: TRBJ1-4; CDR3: CASGLPRGNEKLFF
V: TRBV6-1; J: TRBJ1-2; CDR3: CASSERADLRGYTF
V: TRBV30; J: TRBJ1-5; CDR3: CAWSASGNQPQHF
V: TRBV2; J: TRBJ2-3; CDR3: CASSDLGGGLNTQYF
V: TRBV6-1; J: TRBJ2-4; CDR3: CASSEGNRDIQYF
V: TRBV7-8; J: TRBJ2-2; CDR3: CASSPRQGGTGELFF
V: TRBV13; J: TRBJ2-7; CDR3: CASSPPAGAYYEQYF
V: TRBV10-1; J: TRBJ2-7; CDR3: CASSENSYEQYF
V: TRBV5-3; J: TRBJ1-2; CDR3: CARSSTTGATF
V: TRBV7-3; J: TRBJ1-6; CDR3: CASSLGGAGDSPLHF
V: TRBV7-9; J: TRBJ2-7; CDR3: CASSDRQGLFYEQYF
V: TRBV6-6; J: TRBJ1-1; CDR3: CASGVALNTEAFF
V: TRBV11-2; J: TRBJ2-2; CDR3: CASSPWPISGRPGELFF
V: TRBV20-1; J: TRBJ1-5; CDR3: CSASSARRVINQPQHF
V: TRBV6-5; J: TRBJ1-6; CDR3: CASSLRKSSYNSPLHF
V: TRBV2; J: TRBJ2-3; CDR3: CASSVLLLGGTDTQYF
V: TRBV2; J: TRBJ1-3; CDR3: CASSDPRPSIHGNTIYF
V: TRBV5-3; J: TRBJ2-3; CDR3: CARSLAPWGFTDTQYF
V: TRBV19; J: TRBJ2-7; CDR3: CASSQVSSYEQYF
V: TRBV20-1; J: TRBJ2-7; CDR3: CSASSGGYEQYF
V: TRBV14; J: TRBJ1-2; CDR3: CASSYGTATNYGYTF
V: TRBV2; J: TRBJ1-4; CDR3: CASKEGSTNEKLFF
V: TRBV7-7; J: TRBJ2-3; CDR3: CASSQGLAVTDTQYF
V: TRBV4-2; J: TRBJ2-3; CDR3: CASSVRDTDTQYF
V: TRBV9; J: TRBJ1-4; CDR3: CASSANQGAATNEKLFF
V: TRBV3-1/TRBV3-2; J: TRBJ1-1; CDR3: CASSVGQGQGAFF
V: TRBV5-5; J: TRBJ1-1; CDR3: CASSSRTFTSWGTEAFF
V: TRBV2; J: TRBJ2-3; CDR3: CASRGGLLSSGGATDTQYF
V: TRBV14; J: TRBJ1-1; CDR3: CASSRGQGAGTEAFF